These T cell receptor beta chains were read from a single sample in a study of shared clonotypes between healthy human individuals. Sequenced by immunoSEQ multiplex PCR; TCRdb stores in-frame clones only, minus some. The data show some 2,400,000 clones, approximately 94% seen once. Specimen: naive CD4+ T cells sorted from blood. These receptors were collected from a man between 18 and 29 years old in good health. Both conserved end residues are trimmed from each CDR3.

CDR3 length | V gene | CDR3 protein
14 | TRBV7-6 | ASSLAPLAVTDTQY
16 | TRBV7-9 | ASSHDLRYSTGGNEQY
10 | TRBV5-5 | ASIQGTPEQY
12 | TRBV7-9 | ASSPGGDTDTQY
12 | TRBV19 | ASSPQGGQETQY
9 | TRBV28 | ASIGFATQY
11 | TRBV7-8 | ASSFDRVHEQY
16 | TRBV5-1 | ASSLAAASGRGSWELF
12 | TRBV5-5 | ASSLEAYNSPLH
15 | TRBV15 | ATSSNWGLAGTDTQY
11 | TRBV7-9 | ASSLGPSETQY
13 | TRBV4-3 | ASSQGLADYNEQF
10 | TRBV2 | ASRPDTGELF
11 | TRBV4-2 | ASSRHSDNEQF
14 | TRBV5-1 | ASRAGRGANTGELF
10 | TRBV6-6 | ASSYRGTEQY
11 | TRBV29-1 | SVVPRLNTEAF
13 | TRBV5-1 | ASSLGGGDNQPQH
12 | TRBV5-1 | ASSLEARYNEQF
14 | TRBV2 | ASSLVPGKGLGTQY
13 | TRBV6-1 | ASSEATAPSYEQY
12 | TRBV5-1 | ASSRDGPQETQY
15 | TRBV27 | ASSLRAPRGGPDTQY
12 | TRBV7-8 | ASSLEQGYQPQH
12 | TRBV6-1 | ASTPGGSLETQY
14 | TRBV2 | ASSSGTGWDKNIQY
14 | TRBV9 | ASSVGTSYRTDTQY
12 | TRBV6-5 | ASKSTANNSPLH
12 | TRBV18 | ASSPPGDSDTQY
12 | TRBV7-8 | ASSFRTAQETQY
9 | TRBV20-1 | SADPWGVKY
11 | TRBV4-3 | ASSQRNQETQY
13 | TRBV19 | ASSADTSSGNTIY
9 | TRBV6-1 | ASSGGSPLH
10 | TRBV29-1 | SLGGVDTEAF
14 | TRBV5-4 | ASSPRGVSRDNEQF
14 | TRBV10-3 | AISESTVVRPQPQH
13 | TRBV6-5 | ASSMDRGSNQPQH
12 | TRBV6-5 | ASKRTGSLYEQY
12 | TRBV28 | ASTLGDRNTEAF
13 | TRBV7-2 | ASSLAGVWLDTQY